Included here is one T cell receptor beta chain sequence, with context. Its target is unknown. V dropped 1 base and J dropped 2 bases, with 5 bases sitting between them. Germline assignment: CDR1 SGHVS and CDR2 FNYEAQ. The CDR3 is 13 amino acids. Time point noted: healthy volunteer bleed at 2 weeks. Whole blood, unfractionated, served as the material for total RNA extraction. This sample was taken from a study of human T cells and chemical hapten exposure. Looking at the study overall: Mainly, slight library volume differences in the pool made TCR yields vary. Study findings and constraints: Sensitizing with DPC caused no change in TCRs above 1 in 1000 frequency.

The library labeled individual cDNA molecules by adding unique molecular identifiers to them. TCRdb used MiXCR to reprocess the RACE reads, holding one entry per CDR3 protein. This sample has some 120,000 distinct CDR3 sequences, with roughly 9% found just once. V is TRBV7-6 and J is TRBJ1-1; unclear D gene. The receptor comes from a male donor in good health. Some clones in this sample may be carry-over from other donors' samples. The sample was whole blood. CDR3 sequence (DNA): TGTGCCAGCAGCTTAGACCTAAACACTGAAGCTTTCTTT. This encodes CASSLDLNTEAFF. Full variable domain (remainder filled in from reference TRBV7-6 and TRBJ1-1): GAGVSQSPRYKVTKRGQDVALRCDPISGHVSLYWYRQALGQGPEFLTYFNYEAQQDKSGLPNDRFSAERPEGSISTLTIQRTEQRDSAMYRCASSLDLNTEAFFGQGTRLTVV.